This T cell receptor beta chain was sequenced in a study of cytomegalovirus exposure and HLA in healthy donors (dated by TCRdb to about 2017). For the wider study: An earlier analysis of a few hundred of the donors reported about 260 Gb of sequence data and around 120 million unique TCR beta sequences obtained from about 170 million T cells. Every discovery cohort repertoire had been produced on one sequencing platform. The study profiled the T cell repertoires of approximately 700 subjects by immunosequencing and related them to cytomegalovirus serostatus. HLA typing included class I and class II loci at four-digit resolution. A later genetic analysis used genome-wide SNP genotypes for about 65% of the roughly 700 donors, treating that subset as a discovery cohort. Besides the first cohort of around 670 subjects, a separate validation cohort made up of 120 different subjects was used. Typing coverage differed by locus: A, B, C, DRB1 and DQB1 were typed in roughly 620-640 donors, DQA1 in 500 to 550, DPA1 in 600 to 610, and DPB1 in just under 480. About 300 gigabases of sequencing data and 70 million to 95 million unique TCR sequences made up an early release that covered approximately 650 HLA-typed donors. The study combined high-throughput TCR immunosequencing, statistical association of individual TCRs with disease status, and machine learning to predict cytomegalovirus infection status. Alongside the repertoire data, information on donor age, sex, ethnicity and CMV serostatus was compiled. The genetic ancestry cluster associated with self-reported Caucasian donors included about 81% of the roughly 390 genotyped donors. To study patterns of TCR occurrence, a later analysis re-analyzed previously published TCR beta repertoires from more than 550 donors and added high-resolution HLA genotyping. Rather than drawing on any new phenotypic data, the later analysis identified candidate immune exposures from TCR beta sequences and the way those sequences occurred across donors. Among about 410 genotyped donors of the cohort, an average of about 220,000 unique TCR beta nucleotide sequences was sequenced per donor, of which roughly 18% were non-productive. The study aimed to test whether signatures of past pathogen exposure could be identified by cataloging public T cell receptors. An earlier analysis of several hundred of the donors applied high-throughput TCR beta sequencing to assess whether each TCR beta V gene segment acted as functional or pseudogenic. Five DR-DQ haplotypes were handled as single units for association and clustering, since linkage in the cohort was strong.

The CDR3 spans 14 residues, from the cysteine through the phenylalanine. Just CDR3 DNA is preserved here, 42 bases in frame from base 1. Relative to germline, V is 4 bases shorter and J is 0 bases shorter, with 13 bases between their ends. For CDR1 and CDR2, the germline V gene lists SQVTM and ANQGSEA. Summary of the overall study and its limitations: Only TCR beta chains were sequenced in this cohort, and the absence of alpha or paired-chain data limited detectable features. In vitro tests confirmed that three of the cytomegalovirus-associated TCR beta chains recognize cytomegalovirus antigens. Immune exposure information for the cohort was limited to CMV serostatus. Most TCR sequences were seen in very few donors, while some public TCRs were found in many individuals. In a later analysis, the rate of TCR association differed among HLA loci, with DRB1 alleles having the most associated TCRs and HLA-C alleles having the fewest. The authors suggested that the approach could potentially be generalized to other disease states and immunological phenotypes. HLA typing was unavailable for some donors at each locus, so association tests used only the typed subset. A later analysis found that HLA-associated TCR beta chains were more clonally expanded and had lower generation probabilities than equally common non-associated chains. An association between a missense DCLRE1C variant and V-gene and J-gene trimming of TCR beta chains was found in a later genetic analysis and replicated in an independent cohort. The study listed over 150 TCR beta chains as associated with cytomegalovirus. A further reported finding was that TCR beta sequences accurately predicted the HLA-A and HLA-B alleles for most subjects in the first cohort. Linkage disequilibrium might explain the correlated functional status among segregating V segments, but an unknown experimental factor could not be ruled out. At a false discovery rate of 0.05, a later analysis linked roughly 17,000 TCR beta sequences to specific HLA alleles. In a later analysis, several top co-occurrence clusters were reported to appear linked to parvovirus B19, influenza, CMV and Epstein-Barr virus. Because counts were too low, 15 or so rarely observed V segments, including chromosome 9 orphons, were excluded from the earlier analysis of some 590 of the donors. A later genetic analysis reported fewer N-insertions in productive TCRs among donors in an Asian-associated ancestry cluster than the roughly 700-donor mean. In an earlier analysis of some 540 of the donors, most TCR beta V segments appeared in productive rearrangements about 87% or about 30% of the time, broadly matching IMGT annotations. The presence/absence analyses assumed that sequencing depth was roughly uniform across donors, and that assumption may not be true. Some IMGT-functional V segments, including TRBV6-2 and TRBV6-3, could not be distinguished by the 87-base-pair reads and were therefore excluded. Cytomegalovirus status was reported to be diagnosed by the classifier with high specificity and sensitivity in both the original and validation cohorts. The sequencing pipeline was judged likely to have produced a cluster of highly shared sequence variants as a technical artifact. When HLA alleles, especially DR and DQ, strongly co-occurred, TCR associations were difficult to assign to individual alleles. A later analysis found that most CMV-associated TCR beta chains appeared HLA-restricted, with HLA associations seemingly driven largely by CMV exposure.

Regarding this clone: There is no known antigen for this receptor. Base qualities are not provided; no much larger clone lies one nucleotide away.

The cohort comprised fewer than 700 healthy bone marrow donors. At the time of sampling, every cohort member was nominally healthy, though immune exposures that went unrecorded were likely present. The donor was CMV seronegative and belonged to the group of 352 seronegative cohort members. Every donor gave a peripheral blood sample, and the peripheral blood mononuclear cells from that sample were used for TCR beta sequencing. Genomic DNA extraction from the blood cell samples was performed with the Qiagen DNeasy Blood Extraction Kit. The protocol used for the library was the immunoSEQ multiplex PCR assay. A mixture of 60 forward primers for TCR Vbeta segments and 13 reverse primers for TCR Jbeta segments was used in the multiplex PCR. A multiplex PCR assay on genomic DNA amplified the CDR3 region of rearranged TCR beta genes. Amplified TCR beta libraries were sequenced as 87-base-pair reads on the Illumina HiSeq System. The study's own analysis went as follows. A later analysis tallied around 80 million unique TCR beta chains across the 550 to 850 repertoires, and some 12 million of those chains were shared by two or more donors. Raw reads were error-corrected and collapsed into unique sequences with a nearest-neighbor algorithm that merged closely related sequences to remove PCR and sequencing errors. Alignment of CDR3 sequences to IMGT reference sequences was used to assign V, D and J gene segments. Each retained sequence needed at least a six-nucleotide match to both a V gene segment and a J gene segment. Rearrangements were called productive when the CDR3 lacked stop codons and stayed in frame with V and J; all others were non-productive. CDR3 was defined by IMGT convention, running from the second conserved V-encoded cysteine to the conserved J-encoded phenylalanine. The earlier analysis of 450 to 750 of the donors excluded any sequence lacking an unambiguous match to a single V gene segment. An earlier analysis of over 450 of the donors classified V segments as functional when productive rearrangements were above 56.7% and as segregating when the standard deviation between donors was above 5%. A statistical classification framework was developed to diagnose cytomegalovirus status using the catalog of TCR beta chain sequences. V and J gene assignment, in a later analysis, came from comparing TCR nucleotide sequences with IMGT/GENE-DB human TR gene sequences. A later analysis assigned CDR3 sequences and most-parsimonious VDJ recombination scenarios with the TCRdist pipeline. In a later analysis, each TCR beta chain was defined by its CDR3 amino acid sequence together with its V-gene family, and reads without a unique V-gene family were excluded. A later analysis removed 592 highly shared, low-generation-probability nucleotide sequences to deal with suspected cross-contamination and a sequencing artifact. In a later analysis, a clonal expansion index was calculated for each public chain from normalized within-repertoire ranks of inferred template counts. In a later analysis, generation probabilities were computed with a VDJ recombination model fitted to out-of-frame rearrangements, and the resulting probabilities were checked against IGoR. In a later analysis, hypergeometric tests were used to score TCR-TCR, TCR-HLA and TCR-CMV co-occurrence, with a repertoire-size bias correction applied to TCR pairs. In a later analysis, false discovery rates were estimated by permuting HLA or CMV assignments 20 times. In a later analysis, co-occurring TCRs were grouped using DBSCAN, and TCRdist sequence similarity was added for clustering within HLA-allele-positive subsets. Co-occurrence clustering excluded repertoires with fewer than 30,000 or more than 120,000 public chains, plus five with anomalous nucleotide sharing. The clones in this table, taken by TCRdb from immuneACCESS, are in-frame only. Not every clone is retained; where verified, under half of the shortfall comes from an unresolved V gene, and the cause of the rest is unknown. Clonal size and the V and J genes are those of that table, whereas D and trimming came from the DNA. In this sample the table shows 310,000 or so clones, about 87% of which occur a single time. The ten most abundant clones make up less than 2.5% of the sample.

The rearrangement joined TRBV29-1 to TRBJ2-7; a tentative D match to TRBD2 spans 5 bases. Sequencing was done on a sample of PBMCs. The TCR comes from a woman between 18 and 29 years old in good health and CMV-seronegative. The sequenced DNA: TGCAGCGTTGTAGATCCGGGGAGCTCCTACGAGCAGTACTTC. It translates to CSVVDPGSSYEQYF.